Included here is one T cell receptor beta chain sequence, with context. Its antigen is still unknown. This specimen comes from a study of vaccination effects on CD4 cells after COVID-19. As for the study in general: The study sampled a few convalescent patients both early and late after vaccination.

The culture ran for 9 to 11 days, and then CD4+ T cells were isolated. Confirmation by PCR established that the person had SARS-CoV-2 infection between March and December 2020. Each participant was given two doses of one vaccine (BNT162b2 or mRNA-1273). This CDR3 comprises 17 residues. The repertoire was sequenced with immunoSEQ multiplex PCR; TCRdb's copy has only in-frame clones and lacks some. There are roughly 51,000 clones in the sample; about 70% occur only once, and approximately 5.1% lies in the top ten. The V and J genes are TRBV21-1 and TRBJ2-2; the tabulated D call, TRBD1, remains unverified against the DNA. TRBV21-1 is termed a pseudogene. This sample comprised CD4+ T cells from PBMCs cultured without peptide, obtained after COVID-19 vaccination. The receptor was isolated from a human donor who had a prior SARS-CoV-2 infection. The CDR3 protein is CASSKEGQGTNTGELFF. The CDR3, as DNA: TGTGCCAGCAGCAAAGAGGGACAGGGGACGAACACCGGGGAGCTGTTTTTT.